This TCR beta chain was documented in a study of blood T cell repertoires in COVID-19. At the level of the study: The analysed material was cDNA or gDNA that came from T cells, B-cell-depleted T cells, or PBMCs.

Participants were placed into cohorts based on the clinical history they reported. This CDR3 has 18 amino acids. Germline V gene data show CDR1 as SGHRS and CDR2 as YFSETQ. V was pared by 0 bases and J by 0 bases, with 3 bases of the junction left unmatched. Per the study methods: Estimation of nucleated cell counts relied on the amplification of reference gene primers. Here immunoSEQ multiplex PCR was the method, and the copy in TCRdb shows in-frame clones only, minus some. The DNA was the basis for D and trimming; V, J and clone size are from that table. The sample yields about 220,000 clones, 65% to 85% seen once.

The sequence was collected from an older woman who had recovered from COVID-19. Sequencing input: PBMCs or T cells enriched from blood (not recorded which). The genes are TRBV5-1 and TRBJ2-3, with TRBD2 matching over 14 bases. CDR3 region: CASSLGLAGGLSTDTQYF. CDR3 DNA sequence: TGCGCCAGCAGCTTGGGACTAGCGGGGGGGCTTAGCACAGATACGCAGTATTTT.